This TCR beta chain was identified in a study of shared clonotypes between healthy human individuals. As for the study in general: Ranging from 18 to 49 in age, donors were a couple of women and three men.

Germline V gene data show CDR1 as ENHRY and CDR2 as SYGVKD. The CDR3 extends over 15 amino acids. V shed 5 bases and J 1 base; nucleotides not matched to a gene: 6. Study conclusions and caveats: Large sequencing depth failed to make sorted-subset sequencing complete, rarefaction showed.

Original methodology: ImmunoSEQ only sent back junction sequences with no quality scores, so filtering was done differently. The table came from immunoSEQ multiplex PCR; TCRdb's copy has only in-frame clones and leaves some out. The V and J calls and clone size were taken over from that table, and D and trimming were inferred from the DNA. The table shows roughly 1,800,000 clones, with around 96% occurring only once. Naive CD8 isolation took CD45RO-negative cells positively selected for CCR7 and excluded terminally differentiated effector memory CD45RA+ cells. About this clone: As yet, its antigen is unknown.

The clonotype comes from a man between 18 and 35 years old in good health. The chain has TRBV10-3 and TRBJ2-7; 9 bases fit TRBD2. The specimen was naive CD8+ T cells sorted from blood. In DNA, the CDR3 is TGTGCCATCAGTCCTACTAGCGGGTATTCCTACGAGCAGTACTTC. This sequence encodes CAISPTSGYSYEQYF.